This TCR beta chain was observed in a study of cytomegalovirus exposure and HLA in healthy donors. This clone has more than one count but fewer than ten. Use of 60 Vbeta and 13 Jbeta primers characterized the PCR. Measured with immunoSEQ multiplex PCR; TCRdb has only the in-frame clones, and not every one. This sample yields about 99,000 clones, of which around 77% are seen a single time; around 3.5% belongs to the top ten. Sequenced material: PBMCs. This receptor was identified in a man in his forties in good health and CMV-seronegative.

CDR3 sequence reads: CASSVGLAADTQYF. The CDR3 nucleotides are TGTGCCAGTAGTGTGGGACTAGCGGCAGATACGCAGTATTTT. The rearrangement joins TRBV19 to TRBJ2-3, with 11 positions matching TRBD2. Trimming took 5 bases from V and 4 from J; bases not matched to a gene: 2. The CDR3 consists of 14 residues. The V gene's germline CDR1 is LNHDA and CDR2 SQIVND (reference sequence).